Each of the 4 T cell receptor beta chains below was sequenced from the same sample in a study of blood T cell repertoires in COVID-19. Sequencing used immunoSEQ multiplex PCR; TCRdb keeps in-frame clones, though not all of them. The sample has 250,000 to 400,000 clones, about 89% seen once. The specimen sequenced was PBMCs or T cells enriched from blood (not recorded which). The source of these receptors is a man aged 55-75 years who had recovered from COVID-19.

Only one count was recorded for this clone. CDR3 residues: CASSHRGSGTSGGSGSNEQFF. The CDR3 DNA is TGTGCCAGCAGCCATCGGGGATCCGGGACTAGCGGGGGGAGTGGGTCCAATGAGCAGTTCTTC. The V gene is TRBV4-2, the J gene TRBJ2-1, with TRBD2 identical over 15 bases. Germline loops: CDR1 LGHNA, CDR2 YNFKEQ. The CDR3 covers 21 residues. V trimming: 3 bases; J trimming: 6 bases; junction bases outside the gene matches: 18.

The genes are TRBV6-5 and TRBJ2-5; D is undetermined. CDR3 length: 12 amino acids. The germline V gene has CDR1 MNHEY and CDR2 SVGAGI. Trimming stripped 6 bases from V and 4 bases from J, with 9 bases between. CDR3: CASRAHLETQYF. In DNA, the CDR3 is TGTGCCAGCAGAGCCCATTTAGAGACCCAGTACTTC.

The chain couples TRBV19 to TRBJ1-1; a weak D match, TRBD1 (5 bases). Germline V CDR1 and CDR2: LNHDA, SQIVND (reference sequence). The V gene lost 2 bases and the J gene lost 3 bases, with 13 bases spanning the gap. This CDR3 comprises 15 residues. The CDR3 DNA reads TGTGCCAGTAGTATATTAGGGGAAGCCGACACTGAAGCTTTCTTT. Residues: CASSILGEADTEAFF. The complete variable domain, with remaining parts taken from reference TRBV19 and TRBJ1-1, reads DGGITQSPKYLFRKEGQNVTLSCEQNLNHDAMYWYRQDPGQGLRLIYYSQIVNDFQKGDIAEGYSVSREKKESFPLTVTSAQKNPTAFYLCASSILGEADTEAFFGQGTRLTVV.

CDR3 DNA sequence: TGTGCCAGTACAAGGGGGCCGAACGAGCAGTACTTC. It yields the protein CASTRGPNEQYF. The chain joins TRBV7-9 to TRBJ2-7; 7 bases match TRBD1. CDR3 length: 12 amino acids. Germline CDR1 reads SEHNR; CDR2 reads FQNEAQ (reference sequence). V shed 9 bases and J 5 bases; nucleotides not matched to a gene: 7. The entire variable domain, with the rest obtained from reference TRBV7-9 and TRBJ2-7, is as follows: DTGVSQNPRHKITKRGQNVTFRCDPISEHNRLYWYRQTLGQGPEFLTYFQNEAQLEKSRLLSDRFSAERPKGSFSTLEIQRTEQGDSAMYLCASTRGPNEQYFGPGTRLTVT.